Each of the 27 T cell receptor beta chains below was sequenced from the same sample in a study of lymphopenia after photon versus proton radiotherapy. Measured with immunoSEQ multiplex PCR; TCRdb has only the in-frame clones, and not every one. The sample yields about 70,000 clones, 92% seen once. Sequenced here: peripheral blood, sampled from a patient treated with photon-based radiotherapy. Source of these receptors: a woman in her thirties or forties with cholangiocarcinoma.

The sample holds one count of this clone. The rearrangement joins TRBV6-6 to TRBJ2-2; 8 bases map to TRBD1. With 8 bases clipped from V and 6 bases from J, the junction kept 11 bases outside the gene matches. CDR1 is MNHNY, CDR2 SVGAGI, per germline (reference sequence). This CDR3 contains 15 residues. CDR3: CASEMDRANSGELFF. In DNA form, the CDR3 reads TGTGCCAGCGAAATGGACAGGGCAAATTCCGGGGAGCTGTTTTTT.

The chain has TRBV7-2 and TRBJ1-2, with D uncertain. CDR3 length: 15 amino acids. V was pared by 1 base and J by 6 bases, with 15 bases between. Germline V gene sequence: CDR1 SGHTA, CDR2 FQGNSA. The CDR3 here is CASSLEGIVSDGYTF. DNA for the CDR3: TGTGCCAGCAGCTTAGAGGGCATCGTCAGCGATGGCTACACCTTC.

The chain links TRBV27 to TRBJ2-3; no clear D. V lost 5 bases, J lost 4 bases, and 7 bases lay in between. The CDR3 length is 12 residues. Germline loops: CDR1 MNHEY, CDR2 SMNVEV (reference sequence). In DNA, the CDR3 is TGTGCCAGCAGTAAAAACTCAGATACGCAGTATTTT. Amino acid sequence: CASSKNSDTQYF.

V and J are TRBV7-2 and TRBJ1-5; 9 bases line up with TRBD1. Germline assignment: CDR1 SGHTA and CDR2 FQGNSA. The V segment lost 5 bases and the J segment 4 bases; nucleotides outside the gene matches: 6. The CDR3 runs to 15 residues. The CDR3 loop is CASSKDGTGNQPQHF. Here the CDR3 DNA reads TGTGCCAGCAGCAAAGACGGGACAGGGAATCAGCCCCAGCATTTT.

V usage is TRBV6-5 and J usage is TRBJ2-7, with a tentative D call TRBD2 (7 bases). Germline assignment: CDR1 MNHEY and CDR2 SVGAGI. V lost 0 bases to trimming and J lost 2 bases, with 11 bases between them. The CDR3 is made up of 15 amino acids. The CDR3 spells CASSYSTGGPYEQYF. The CDR3 DNA is TGTGCCAGCAGTTACTCGACGGGGGGCCCCTACGAGCAGTACTTC.

V and J are TRBV13 and TRBJ1-4, with a tentative D call TRBD1 (5 bases). V lost 4 bases and J lost 3, with 18 bases in between. The CDR3 sequence is 17 residues long. Germline loops: CDR1 PRHDT, CDR2 FYEKMQ (reference sequence). The CDR3 is CASSSRSRDFPNEKLFF. The CDR3, as DNA: TGTGCCAGCAGCTCGCGCAGCAGGGACTTTCCTAATGAAAAACTGTTTTTT.

This rearrangement joins TRBV7-8 to TRBJ1-2, with 8 bases fitting TRBD1. The CDR3 contains 13 residues. Trimming cost V 5 bases and J 5 bases; bases outside gene matches: 4. Germline lookup yields CDR1 SGHVS and CDR2 FQNEAQ. CDR3 bases: TGTGCCAGCAGCCCGGACAGGGCTTATGGCTACACCTTC. Its protein is CASSPDRAYGYTF.

The rearrangement links TRBV6-6 to TRBJ1-5; D remains ambiguous. Germline V CDR1 and CDR2: MNHNY, SVGAGI (reference sequence). The length of the CDR3 is 10 residues. The V and J ends lost 6 bases and 3 bases respectively, with 0 bases between them. CDR3 sequence reads: CASSNQPQHF. DNA for the CDR3: TGTGCCAGCAGCAATCAGCCCCAGCATTTT.

CDR3 DNA: TGCGCCAGCAGCCCAGCCAGCGGGGGGGTCATTACCACAGATACGCAGTATTTT. Translating it yields CASSPASGGVITTDTQYF. The V call is TRBV5-1, the J call TRBJ2-3; 10 positions match TRBD2. Germline V gene data show CDR1 as SGHRS and CDR2 as YFSETQ. This CDR3 has 18 residues. With V trimmed by 4 bases and J by 2 bases, 13 bases remained unmatched.

The CDR3 loop is CASSLSTGEYGYTF. DNA of the CDR3: TGTGCCAGCAGCCTTTCCACAGGGGAGTATGGCTACACCTTC. V and J are TRBV7-2 and TRBJ1-2; 7 bases are shared with TRBD1. In germline, CDR1 is SGHTA, CDR2 FQGNSA. V lost 5 bases to trimming and J lost 5 bases; unmatched junction nucleotides: 8. The CDR3 contains 14 residues.

CDR3 bases: TGTGCCTGGTCTCGTTGGGCGGGCAGGGTTAGTGAAGCTTTCTTT. Residues: CAWSRWAGRVSEAFF. The chain carries TRBV30 and TRBJ1-1; perhaps TRBD1 as D (5 bases). The CDR3 extends over 15 amino acids. The germline V gene encodes CDR1 GTSNPN and CDR2 SVGIG (reference sequence). Trimming removed 5 bases at V and 7 bases at J, with 23 bases between.

The chain's CDR3 is CASSVGGARTEAFF. In DNA, the CDR3 is TGTGCCAGCAGCGTAGGGGGGGCGCGCACTGAAGCTTTCTTT. The chain combines TRBV9 with TRBJ1-1; TRBD1 might be the D (6 bases). CDR1 and CDR2 (germline): SGDLS, YYNGEE. V shed 0 bases and J shed 4 bases, with 10 bases lying between them. CDR3 length: 14 residues.

This clone came up a few times. V and J are TRBV7-3 and TRBJ2-1; 8 bases are a match to TRBD1. V lost 2 bases, J lost 5 bases, and 5 bases stayed unmatched. The CDR3 runs to 15 residues. Germline V gene lookup returns CDR1 SGHTA and CDR2 FQGTGA. The CDR3 DNA sequence: TGTGCCAGCAGCTTAGGACAGGGAACACACAATGAGCAGTTCTTC. Translating it yields CASSLGQGTHNEQFF.

The chain is built from TRBV18 and TRBJ2-7; tentatively, D is TRBD2 (5 bases). Germline V gene data show CDR1 as KGHSH and CDR2 as LQKENI. The CDR3 extends over 14 amino acids. Trimming stripped 1 base from V and 5 bases from J, with 12 bases between. CDR3 residues: CASSPLPDWHEQYF. The CDR3 nucleotides read TGTGCCAGCTCACCACTTCCGGACTGGCACGAGCAGTACTTC.

This clone has just one count. The V call is TRBV28, the J call TRBJ2-7; no clear D. Trimming stripped 8 bases from V and 4 bases from J, with 24 bases between. The CDR3 totals 16 residues. CDR1 and CDR2 (germline): MDHEN, SYDVKM. CDR3: CASGSGGLPATYEQYF. In DNA, the CDR3 is TGTGCCAGCGGATCTGGTGGCCTGCCGGCAACGTACGAGCAGTACTTC.

The V call is TRBV5-1, the J call TRBJ1-5, with D tentatively TRBD1 (6 bases). Between the trimmed V and J ends, which lost 2 bases and 1 base, there was a span of 10 bases. This CDR3 has 15 residues. Germline CDR1 reads SGHRS; CDR2 reads YFSETQ. CDR3: CASSLTGPSNQPQHF. CDR3 bases: TGCGCCAGCAGCTTAACAGGGCCGAGCAATCAGCCCCAGCATTTT.

The chain has TRBV30 and TRBJ1-4, with D possibly matching TRBD1 (5 bases). Germline assignment: CDR1 GTSNPN and CDR2 SVGIG (reference sequence). The CDR3 runs to 16 residues. Trimming shortened V by 2 bases and J by 7 bases, and 20 bases separated the two germline ends. The CDR3 is CAWSLVGQIGREKLFF. In DNA, the CDR3 is TGTGCCTGGAGTTTGGTCGGACAAATCGGTCGTGAAAAACTGTTTTTT.

The V gene is TRBV28, the J gene TRBJ1-2, with D unresolved. The V end was cut by 4 bases, the J end by 2 bases, with 11 bases between. The CDR3 extends over 14 amino acids. CDR1 is MDHEN and CDR2 is SYDVKM in the germline V gene. CDR3 in DNA: TGTGCCAGCAGTTCACCCAGGTTAAACTATGGCTACACCTTC. Its translation is CASSSPRLNYGYTF.

V usage is TRBV5-5 and J usage is TRBJ2-7; 9 positions match TRBD1. Trimming at V came to 0 bases and at J to 2 bases, leaving 0 bases not matched to a gene. Germline lookup yields CDR1 SGHKS and CDR2 YYEKEE (reference sequence). The CDR3 is 14 residues long. The CDR3 DNA reads as TGTGCCAGCAGCTTGGGACAGGGGGCCTACGAGCAGTACTTC. Protein: CASSLGQGAYEQYF.

The chain combines TRBV2 with TRBJ2-5, with TRBD2 identical over 8 bases. The CDR3 runs to 12 residues. J gave up 5 bases and V 10 bases, and 6 bases lay outside the gene matches. Germline-derived CDR1 and CDR2 are SNHLY and FYNNEI. The CDR3 DNA reads as TGTGCCAACGGACTAGCTAGGGAGACCCAGTACTTC. Residues: CANGLARETQYF.

The gene calls are TRBV13 and TRBJ1-3; possible D gene TRBD1, 6 bases. Per germline, CDR1 PRHDT and CDR2 FYEKMQ (reference sequence). The CDR3 runs 15 residues. Trimming cost V 2 bases and J 5 bases, with 13 bases left between them. The CDR3 loop is CASSLSGASRNTIYF. CDR3 coding DNA: TGTGCCAGCAGCTTATCAGGGGCATCCCGAAACACCATATATTTT.

V gene TRBV9 combines with J gene TRBJ1-2; no definite D call. Germline V gives CDR1 SGDLS, CDR2 YYNGEE. With 3 bases removed from V and 9 bases from J, the gap between germline ends came to 6 bases. The length of the CDR3 is 10 residues. The CDR3 spells CASSGRSYTF. CDR3 in DNA: TGTGCCAGCAGCGGAAGGAGCTACACCTTC.

V and J are TRBV7-9 and TRBJ2-1; D gene unclear. Germline loops: CDR1 SEHNR, CDR2 FQNEAQ (reference sequence). CDR3 length: 16 residues. With 5 bases removed from V and 5 bases from J, the gap between germline ends came to 19 bases. CDR3 sequence: CASSPPGPPPDNEQFF. CDR3 nucleotides: TGTGCCAGCAGCCCTCCCGGCCCACCTCCGGACAATGAGCAGTTCTTC.

This clone was seen a single time. CDR3 residues: CASSPGHNQETQYF. The CDR3, as DNA: TGTGCCAGCAGCCCGGGGCATAACCAAGAGACCCAGTACTTC. The chain joins TRBV7-8 to TRBJ2-5; D tentatively reads TRBD1 or TRBD2 (5 bases each). CDR1 and CDR2 from the germline V gene are SGHVS and FQNEAQ. The germline V and J ends were trimmed by 5 bases and 0 bases, with 10 bases remaining between them. The CDR3 runs 14 residues.

The chain uses TRBV2 and TRBJ2-7, with D unresolved. The germline gives CDR1 SNHLY, CDR2 FYNNEI. This CDR3 has 15 residues. The ends were cut back, 7 bases at V and 3 bases at J, with 19 bases in the middle. The CDR3 protein is CASKPSALVGYEQYF. In DNA, the CDR3 is TGTGCCAGCAAACCCTCGGCATTAGTAGGCTACGAGCAGTACTTC. Full variable domain (rest looked up from reference TRBV2 and TRBJ2-7): EPEVTQTPSHQVTQMGQEVILRCVPISNHLYFYWYRQILGQKVEFLVSFYNNEISEKSEIFDDQFSVERPDGSNFTLKIRSTKLEDSAMYFCASKPSALVGYEQYFGPGTRLTVT.

The chain combines TRBV30 with TRBJ1-2; TRBD1 aligns across 8 bases. Germline CDR1 GTSNPN, CDR2 SVGIG (reference sequence). V trimming: 1 base; J trimming: 8 bases; junction bases outside the gene matches: 3. The CDR3 extends over 12 amino acids. CDR3 nucleotides: TGTGCCTGGAGTGCGACAGGGGTCGGCTACACCTTC. Translation gives CAWSATGVGYTF.

The chain combines TRBV6-5 with TRBJ1-2; TRBD1 matches 7 bases. The V gene end was trimmed by 0 bases and the J gene end by 8 bases; junction bases not matched to a gene: 12. CDR3 length: 16 amino acids. Germline assignment: CDR1 MNHEY and CDR2 SVGAGI. In nucleotides, the CDR3 is TGTGCCAGCAGTTACTCCGGACAGGCCTCGGGTAGAGGCTACACCTTC. Its translation: CASSYSGQASGRGYTF.